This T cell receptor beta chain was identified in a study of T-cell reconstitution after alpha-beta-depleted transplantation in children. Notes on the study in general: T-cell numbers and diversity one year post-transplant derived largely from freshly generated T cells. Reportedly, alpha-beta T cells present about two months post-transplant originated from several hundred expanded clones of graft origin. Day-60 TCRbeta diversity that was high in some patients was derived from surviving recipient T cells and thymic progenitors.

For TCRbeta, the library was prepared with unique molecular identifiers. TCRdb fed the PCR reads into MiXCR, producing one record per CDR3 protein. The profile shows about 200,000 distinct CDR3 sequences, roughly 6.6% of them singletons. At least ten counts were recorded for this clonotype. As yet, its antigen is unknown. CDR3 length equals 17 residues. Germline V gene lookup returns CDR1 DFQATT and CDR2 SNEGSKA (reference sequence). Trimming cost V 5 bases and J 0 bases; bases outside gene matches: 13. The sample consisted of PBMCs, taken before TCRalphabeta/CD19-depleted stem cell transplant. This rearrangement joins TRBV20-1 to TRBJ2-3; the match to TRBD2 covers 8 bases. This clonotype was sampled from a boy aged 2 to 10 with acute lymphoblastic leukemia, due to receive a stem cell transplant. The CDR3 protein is CSAPPAGGKASTDTQYF. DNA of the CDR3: TGCAGTGCTCCGCCCGCGGGGGGAAAAGCTAGCACAGATACGCAGTATTTT.